Shown below are 9 T cell receptor beta chains from a single sample sequenced in a study of pediatric ulcerative colitis. Profiled with immunoSEQ multiplex PCR; TCRdb holds only in-frame clones, not every one. The table includes 20,000 to 30,000 clones, 55% to 85% detected once. During colonoscopy, one to two rectal pinch biopsies were collected. What was sequenced was gut tissue. The receptors stem from a boy younger than 18 with severe ulcerative colitis.

This clone is a singleton in its sample. V and J are TRBV11-2 and TRBJ1-3; tentatively, D is TRBD1 (6 bases). CDR3 length equals 15 residues. Germline CDR1 SGHAT, CDR2 FQNNGV. V was trimmed by 5 bases and J by 1 base, leaving 12 bases between them. As DNA, the CDR3 is TGTGCCAGCAGCCCAGGGGTTAATTCTGGAAACACCATATATTTT. It codes for CASSPGVNSGNTIYF.

The V gene is TRBV7-2, the J gene TRBJ2-2, with D hard to call. CDR1 is SGHTA and CDR2 is FQGNSA in the germline V gene. Trimming took off 2 bases at V and 5 bases at J, with 15 bases between the two ends. The CDR3 has 16 amino acids. The CDR3 region has the DNA TGTGCCAGCAGCTTACTTCCTGGCTGGGGAACCGGGGAGCTGTTTTTT. Protein product: CASSLLPGWGTGELFF.

This clone showed up just a few times. The chain links TRBV5-1 to TRBJ2-7; D perhaps matches TRBD1 (5 bases). Trimming removed 3 bases from V and 2 bases from J, with 9 bases in between. The CDR3 spans 13 residues. Germline CDR1 is SGHRS and CDR2 is YFSETQ. The DNA of the CDR3 is TGCGCCAGCAGCTGGACATACGCCTACGAGCAGTACTTC. Translated, it gives CASSWTYAYEQYF.

The rearrangement joins TRBV11-2 to TRBJ2-1, with D unresolved. The CDR3 sequence is 11 residues long. From germline, CDR1 is SGHAT and CDR2 FQNNGV. Trimming took off 3 bases at V and 7 bases at J, with 4 bases between the two ends. CDR3 residues: CASSLTNEQFF. CDR3 in DNA: TGTGCCAGCAGCTTGACTAATGAGCAGTTCTTC.

The chain has TRBV30 and TRBJ1-2, with D tentatively TRBD1 (6 bases). The length of the CDR3 is 14 residues. Germline CDR1 GTSNPN, CDR2 SVGIG (reference sequence). Trimming took off 0 bases at V and 4 bases at J, with 12 bases between the two ends. CDR3 in amino acids: CAWSVRSRGYGYTF. For the CDR3, the DNA is TGTGCCTGGAGTGTACGGAGCAGGGGCTATGGCTACACCTTC.

V usage is TRBV15 and J usage is TRBJ2-1; TRBD2 matches at 8 bases. Germline V gene lookup returns CDR1 LNHNV and CDR2 YYDKDF (reference sequence). The V segment lost 0 bases and the J segment 6 bases; nucleotides outside the gene matches: 1. The CDR3 is 14 residues long. The CDR3 reads CATSREAGGNEQFF. As DNA, the CDR3 is TGTGCCACCAGCAGAGAGGCGGGAGGCAATGAGCAGTTCTTC.

This clone was seen just once. V gene TRBV29-1 combines with J gene TRBJ2-3; D possibly corresponds to TRBD1 (5 bases). CDR3 length: 14 amino acids. Germline V lookup: CDR1 SQVTM, CDR2 ANQGSEA. Between the trimmed V and J ends, which lost 0 bases and 6 bases, there was a span of 13 bases. The CDR3: CSVEERTPPDTQYF. In nucleotides, the CDR3 is TGCAGCGTTGAAGAGCGGACACCCCCCGATACGCAGTATTTT.

CDR3 amino acids: CASSRAGIVDEQYF. The CDR3 DNA reads as TGCGCCAGCAGCCGAGCAGGGATAGTGGACGAGCAGTACTTC. V is TRBV5-1 and J is TRBJ2-7; a weak D match, TRBD1 (5 bases). The CDR3 is 14 residues long. CDR1 SGHRS and CDR2 YFSETQ come from the germline V gene. Trimming cost V 4 bases and J 5 bases, with 16 bases left between them.

This clone was recorded a few times. V is TRBV5-6 and J is TRBJ1-1; D unclear. The CDR3 runs to 13 residues. V gave up 0 bases and J gave up 1 base, with 4 bases separating them. CDR1 is SGHDT and CDR2 is YYEEEE in the germline V gene. CDR3 loop: CASSLVRNTEAFF. CDR3 DNA sequence: TGTGCCAGCAGCTTGGTGAGGAACACTGAAGCTTTCTTT.